A selection of T cell receptor beta chains follows, all from one sample in a study of blood T cell repertoires in COVID-19. Sequencing was performed with immunoSEQ multiplex PCR; in TCRdb, only in-frame clones are kept and a portion is missing. The table has approximately 160,000 clones, 75% to 90% seen once. Sequenced sample: peripheral blood. These receptors were obtained from a woman older than 75 with active or convalescent COVID-19. CDR3s include the opening cysteine and the closing phenylalanine or tryptophan. The D gene is left open where the match is weak. The size entry is marked missing in some rows and otherwise reads once, few, many or a size class.

14 | - | TRBJ1-5 | TRBV30 | once | TGTGCCTGGAGTTATACAGGGTTAAATCAGCCCCAGCATTTT | CAWSYTGLNQPQHF
13 | - | TRBJ1-1 | TRBV15 | - | TGTGCCACCAGCGTAGACAGAAACACTGAAGCTTTCTTT | CATSVDRNTEAFF
14 | - | TRBJ2-1 | TRBV6-5 | - | TGTGCCAGCATGGGGGCGGGGGCCTACAATGAGCAGTTCTTC | CASMGAGAYNEQFF
14 | TRBD2 | TRBJ2-3 | TRBV25-1 | - | TGTGCCAGCAGTGTAGCGGGGACGCGGGATACGCAGTATTTT | CASSVAGTRDTQYF
17 | TRBD2 | TRBJ2-3 | TRBV6-2/TRBV6-3 | - | TGTGCCAGCAGTTCCAGCTGGGGTAGCGGGGGGATGGATACGCAGTATTTT | CASSSSWGSGGMDTQYF
14 | - | TRBJ1-1 | TRBV21-1 | few | TGTGCCAGCAGCGGGGAAGAGGGTGGCACTGAAGCTTTCTTT | CASSGEEGGTEAFF
15 | - | TRBJ1-2 | TRBV19 | once | TGTGCCAGTAGAGAAGGACACTCTTTGTACTATGGCTACACCTTC | CASREGHSLYYGYTF
14 | - | TRBJ1-2 | TRBV7-2 | - | TGTGCCAGCAGCGTTCGGGAGAAAGGCTATGGCTACACCTTC | CASSVREKGYGYTF
15 | TRBD1 | TRBJ1-2 | TRBV5-1 | - | TGCGCCAGCAGCTTGGGGGCCGGGACAGTAGATGGCTACACCTTC | CASSLGAGTVDGYTF
15 | - | TRBJ2-7 | TRBV27 | - | TGTGCCAGCAAATCCCGGGATCCCGGATCCTACGAGCAGTACTTC | CASKSRDPGSYEQYF
14 | - | TRBJ1-6 | TRBV7-8 | - | TGTGCCAGCAGCAGAGCCTACAGGGATTCACCCCTCCACTTT | CASSRAYRDSPLHF
11 | - | TRBJ1-1 | TRBV20-1 | - | TGCAGTGGTAGCAGGAACACTGAAGCTTTCTTT | CSGSRNTEAFF
17 | TRBD1 | TRBJ1-5 | TRBV18 | - | TGTGCCAGCTCACGGGACAGGGATGGTACTAGCAATCAGCCCCAGCATTTT | CASSRDRDGTSNQPQHF
17 | - | TRBJ2-7 | TRBV11-3 | once | TGTGCCAGCGGAATAAGTTGGGGGCCGATCAGGTCCTACGAGCAGTACTTC | CASGISWGPIRSYEQYF
13 | - | TRBJ1-2 | TRBV6-1 | few | TGTGCCAGCAGTGAGACTGGCGGCTATGGCTACACCTTC | CASSETGGYGYTF
16 | - | TRBJ1-1 | TRBV15 | once | TGTGCCACCAGCCGACCTCCTCTTGGGCTGAACACTGAAGCTTTCTTT | CATSRPPLGLNTEAFF
14 | TRBD1 | TRBJ1-4 | TRBV19 | few | TGTGCCAGTAGCCGGGACAGGCAAGGGGAAAAACTGTTTTTT | CASSRDRQGEKLFF
15 | - | TRBJ1-4 | TRBV7-8 | - | TGTGCCAGCAGCTTAGGGGCAGGGACTAATGAAAAACTGTTTTTT | CASSLGAGTNEKLFF
15 | - | TRBJ1-2 | TRBV2 | - | TGTGCCAGCAGTGAGCGAGGGAAAGCTAACTATGGCTACACCTTC | CASSERGKANYGYTF
13 | - | TRBJ1-4 | TRBV7-9 | - | TGTGCCAGCCAACTAGGGTTTGGAGAAAAACTGTTTTTT | CASQLGFGEKLFF
12 | - | TRBJ1-2 | TRBV6-5 | once | TGTGCCAGCAGTTACTTTGGAGAGGGCTACACTTTC | CASSYFGEGYTF
9 | - | TRBJ2-7 | TRBV20-1 | - | TGCAGTGTCTACTACGAGCAGTACTTC | CSVYYEQYF